The 15 T cell receptor beta chains below come from one sample, sequenced in a study of T-cell reconstitution after alpha-beta-depleted transplantation in children. This sample's TCRbeta library carried unique molecular identifier barcodes. TCRdb independently ran MiXCR on the PCR reads; one entry per CDR3 protein. Of roughly 20,000 distinct CDR3 sequences in the sample, about an eighth were seen once. The sequenced sample was PBMCs, mostly from graft donor cells, obtained 60 days after TCRalphabeta/CD19-depleted stem cell transplant. These receptors came from a female patient under 10 years old who had a stem cell transplant for congenital amegakaryocytic thrombocytopenia, so the T cells may come from the graft donor.

Ten or more counts support this clonotype. This chain uses TRBV11-2 with TRBJ1-5; D call uncertain. Germline values: CDR1 SGHAT, CDR2 FQNNGV. CDR3 length: 13 residues. Trimming cost V 4 bases and J 4 bases, with 8 bases left between them. CDR3 sequence: CASSSRPNQPQHF. In DNA form, the CDR3 reads TGTGCCAGCAGCTCTCGACCGAATCAGCCCCAGCATTTT.

Sample share makes this clonotype medium-sized (0.01 to 0.1%). This sequence joins TRBV29-1 and TRBJ2-3; D might be TRBD2 (6 bases). Trimming took 7 bases from V and 4 from J, leaving 15 bases between them. Germline CDR1 and CDR2: SQVTM and ANQGSEA. CDR3 length: 13 residues. The CDR3 spells CSGGGGNADTQYF. CDR3 nucleotide sequence: TGCAGCGGAGGAGGAGGGAACGCAGATACGCAGTATTTT.

The chain combines TRBV11-2 with TRBJ2-3; D not resolved. Germline CDR1 reads SGHAT; CDR2 reads FQNNGV. The CDR3 contains 12 residues. Trimming stripped 4 bases from V and 6 bases from J, with 8 bases between. CDR3 nucleotides: TGTGCCAGCAGCTCATTGAGGGATACGCAGTATTTT. Protein product: CASSSLRDTQYF.

This clonotype was counted at least ten times. The chain employs TRBV4-2 and TRBJ2-7, with TRBD2 identical over 10 bases. This CDR3 has 17 residues. Per germline, CDR1 LGHNA and CDR2 YNFKEQ. The ends lost 2 bases at V and 7 bases at J; junction bases unmatched: 14. The CDR3 DNA sequence: TGTGCCAGCAGCCAATTCCAGTGCGGGACTAGCGAAGAAGAGCAGTACTTC. Translated, it gives CASSQFQCGTSEEEQYF.

This clonotype was detected many times. This chain connects TRBV5-1 to TRBJ2-1; no definite D call. CDR1 and CDR2 from the germline V gene are SGHRS and YFSETQ. V lost 0 bases to trimming and J lost 5 bases, with 6 bases between them. CDR3 size: 13 residues. The CDR3 region is CASSLGTNNEQFF. CDR3 sequence (DNA): TGCGCCAGCAGCTTGGGTACCAACAATGAGCAGTTCTTC.

This clonotype was recorded at least ten times. The rearrangement joins TRBV20-1 to TRBJ2-3; TRBD1 matches at 9 bases. The CDR3 covers 15 residues. J was trimmed by 5 bases and V by 4 bases; bases with no gene match: 10. CDR1 DFQATT and CDR2 SNEGSKA come from the germline V gene (reference sequence). The CDR3 DNA reads TGCAGTGCTAAGAATCCGGGACAGGGTAAAGATACGCAGTATTTT. This encodes CSAKNPGQGKDTQYF.

This clonotype is labeled medium-sized. The V gene is TRBV12-3 or TRBV12-4, the J gene TRBJ2-1; 9 bases match TRBD1. The CDR3 runs 15 residues. The J segment lost 1 base and the V segment lost 6 bases, leaving 4 bases of the junction unmatched. This CDR3 reads CASRLTGGSYNEQFF. Here the CDR3 DNA reads TGTGCCAGCAGGTTGACAGGGGGATCCTACAATGAGCAGTTCTTC.

This clonotype was counted many times. V and J are TRBV18 and TRBJ1-2; D remains unclear. Deletions cut 4 bases from V and 6 bases from J, with 15 bases between. The germline V gene has CDR1 KGHSH and CDR2 LQKENI. The CDR3 consists of 14 residues. In DNA, the CDR3 is TGTGCCAGCTCACTCCAAAGCTTTTCCAATGGCTACACCTTC. This gives the protein CASSLQSFSNGYTF.

The chain is built from TRBV10-3 and TRBJ2-7; possibly TRBD1 or TRBD2 for D (5 bases each). This CDR3 is 14 amino acids long. Trimming left V 4 bases short and J 0 bases short, with 10 bases between. The germline gives CDR1 ENHRY, CDR2 SYGVKD. Here the CDR3 DNA reads TGTGCCATCAGTGGGGGACGTAACTCCTACGAGCAGTACTTC. Encoded protein: CAISGGRNSYEQYF.

This clonotype was seen a few times. V gene TRBV28 combines with J gene TRBJ1-5; no firm D call. The CDR3 consists of 12 residues. From germline, CDR1 is MDHEN and CDR2 SYDVKM. V was clipped by 11 bases and J by 3 bases, with 11 bases between them. The CDR3 is CAADGLNQPQHF. The CDR3 DNA follows: TGTGCCGCTGACGGTCTCAATCAGCCCCAGCATTTT.

Many counts were recorded for this clonotype. The rearrangement joins TRBV5-1 to TRBJ2-7; 11 bases fit TRBD2. The CDR3 is 15 amino acids. J was trimmed by 4 bases and V by 1 base; bases with no gene match: 4. Germline V gene sequence: CDR1 SGHRS, CDR2 YFSETQ. The CDR3 DNA is TGCGCCAGCAGCTTGCAATTAGCGGGAGGGTACGAGCAGTACTTC. Translation gives CASSLQLAGGYEQYF.

Many counts were recorded for this clonotype. The V gene is TRBV3-1, the J gene TRBJ2-7; TRBD2 agrees at 9 bases. Germline loops: CDR1 LGHDT, CDR2 YNNKEL (reference sequence). V was clipped by 3 bases and J by 6 bases; unmatched bases: 6. CDR3 size: 14 residues. DNA of the CDR3: TGTGCCAGCAGCCACGCCCTAGCGGGAAGCGAGCAGTACTTC. Residues: CASSHALAGSEQYF.

This clonotype was seen repeatedly, ten times or more. The chain joins TRBV28 to TRBJ1-2; D gene ambiguous. The V end lost 6 bases, the J end lost 6 bases, and 17 bases lay between the germline ends. This CDR3 has 14 residues. Germline V gene sequence: CDR1 MDHEN, CDR2 SYDVKM. In nucleotides, the CDR3 is TGTGCCAGCAGGGCCCTCCCCCTGAAAGATGGCTACACCTTC. Translated: CASRALPLKDGYTF.

This clonotype was recorded at least ten times. An end of the junction does not agree with germline; a read error may underlie this. This rearrangement joins TRBV5-1 to TRBJ1-1; a weak D match, TRBD1 (5 bases). The CDR3 is made up of 14 amino acids. Germline CDR1 SGHRS, CDR2 YFSETQ. CDR3 nucleotide sequence: TGCGCCAGCACCTTGGGGGGGGAATCGACTGAAGCTTTCTTT. Encoded protein: CASTLGGESTEAFF.

This clonotype was found many times. J is TRBJ2-1 and V is TRBV6-2 or TRBV6-3, with D perhaps TRBD1 (6 bases). Trimming cost V 4 bases and J 5 bases, with 12 bases left between them. CDR1 is MNHEY and CDR2 is SVGEGT in the germline V gene. The CDR3 covers 14 residues. The CDR3 reads CASSFRDKNNEQFF. For the CDR3, the DNA is TGTGCCAGCAGTTTCCGGGACAAGAACAATGAGCAGTTCTTC.